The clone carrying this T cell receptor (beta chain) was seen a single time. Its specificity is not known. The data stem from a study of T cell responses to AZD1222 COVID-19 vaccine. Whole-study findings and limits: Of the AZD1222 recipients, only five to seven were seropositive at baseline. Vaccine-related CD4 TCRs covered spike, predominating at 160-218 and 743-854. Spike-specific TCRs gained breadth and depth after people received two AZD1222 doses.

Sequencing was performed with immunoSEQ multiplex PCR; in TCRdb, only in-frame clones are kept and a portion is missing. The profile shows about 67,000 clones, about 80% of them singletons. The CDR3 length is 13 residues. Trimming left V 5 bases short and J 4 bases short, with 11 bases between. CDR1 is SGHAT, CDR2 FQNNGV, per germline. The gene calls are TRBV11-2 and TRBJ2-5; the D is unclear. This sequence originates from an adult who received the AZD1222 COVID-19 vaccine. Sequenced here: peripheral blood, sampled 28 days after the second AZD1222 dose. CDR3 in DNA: TGTGCCAGCAGCCTGGGGAATCTAGAGACCCAGTACTTC. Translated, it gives CASSLGNLETQYF.